This T cell receptor (beta chain) emerged from a study of CD8+ T cells in alopecia areata. Investigators isolated RNA and reverse transcribed it into cDNA to act as the sequencing template. TCRdb keeps only in-frame clones here, not all; method: immunoSEQ multiplex PCR. The sample records 190,000 or so clones, roughly 61% being singletons. The CDR3 is 15 amino acids. Germline loops: CDR1 MNHNS, CDR2 SASEGT. V trimming: 3 bases; J trimming: 1 base; junction bases outside the gene matches: 4. At least ten counts were recorded for this clone. Sample treatment: oral pan-JAK inhibitor, 5-10 mg twice daily. Sorting separated CD4+ and CD8+ T cells out of PBMCs.

This specimen consisted of CD8+ T cells sorted from blood, obtained at week 24, from a patient treated with tofacitinib. This receptor was taken from a human donor with alopecia areata. The J gene is TRBJ2-5, the V gene TRBV6-1; 8 bases are a match to TRBD2. The CDR3 sequence is CASSEGRGVQETQYF. CDR3 bases: TGTGCCAGCAGTGAGGGGCGGGGGGTCCAAGAGACCCAGTACTTC.